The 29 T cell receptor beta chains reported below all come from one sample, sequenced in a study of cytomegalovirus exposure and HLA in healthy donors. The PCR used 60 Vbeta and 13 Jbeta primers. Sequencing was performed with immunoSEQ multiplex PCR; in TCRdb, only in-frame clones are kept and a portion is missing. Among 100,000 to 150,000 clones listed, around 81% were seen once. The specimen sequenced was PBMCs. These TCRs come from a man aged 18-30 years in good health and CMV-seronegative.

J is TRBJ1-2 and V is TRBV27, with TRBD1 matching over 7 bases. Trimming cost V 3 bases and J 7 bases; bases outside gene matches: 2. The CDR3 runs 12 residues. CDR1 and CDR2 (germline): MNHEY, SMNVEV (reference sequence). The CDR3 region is CASSFRGSGYTF. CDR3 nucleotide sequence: TGTGCCAGCAGTTTCAGGGGGTCTGGCTACACCTTC.

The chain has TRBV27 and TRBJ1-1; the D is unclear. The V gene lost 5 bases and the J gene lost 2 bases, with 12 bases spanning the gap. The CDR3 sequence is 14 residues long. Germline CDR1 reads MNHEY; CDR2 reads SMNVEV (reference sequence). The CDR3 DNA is TGTGCCAGCAGTGTCACTAGTGTCAACACTGAAGCTTTCTTT. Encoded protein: CASSVTSVNTEAFF.

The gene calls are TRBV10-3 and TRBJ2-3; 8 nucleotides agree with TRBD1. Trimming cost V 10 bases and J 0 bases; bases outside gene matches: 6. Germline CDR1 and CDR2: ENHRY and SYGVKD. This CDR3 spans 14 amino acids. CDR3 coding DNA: TGTGCCACCGGACAGGGAACCAGCACAGATACGCAGTATTTT. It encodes CATGQGTSTDTQYF.

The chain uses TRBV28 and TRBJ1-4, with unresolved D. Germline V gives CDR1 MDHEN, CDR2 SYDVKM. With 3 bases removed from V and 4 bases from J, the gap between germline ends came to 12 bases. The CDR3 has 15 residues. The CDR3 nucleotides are TGTGCCAGCAGTTTCGGACTCGGGAATAATGAAAAACTGTTTTTT. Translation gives CASSFGLGNNEKLFF.

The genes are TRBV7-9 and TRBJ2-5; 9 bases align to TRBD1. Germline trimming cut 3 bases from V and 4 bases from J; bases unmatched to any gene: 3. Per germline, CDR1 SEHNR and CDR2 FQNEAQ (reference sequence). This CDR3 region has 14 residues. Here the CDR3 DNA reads TGTGCCAGCAGCTTCAAGGACAGGGGAGAGACCCAGTACTTC. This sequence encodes CASSFKDRGETQYF.

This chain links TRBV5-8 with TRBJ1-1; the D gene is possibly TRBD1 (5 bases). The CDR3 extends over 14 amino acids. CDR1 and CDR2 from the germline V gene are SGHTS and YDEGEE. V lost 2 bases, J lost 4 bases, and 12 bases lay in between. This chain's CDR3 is CASSFTGILTEAFF. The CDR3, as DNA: TGTGCCAGCAGCTTCACAGGAATACTCACTGAAGCTTTCTTT.

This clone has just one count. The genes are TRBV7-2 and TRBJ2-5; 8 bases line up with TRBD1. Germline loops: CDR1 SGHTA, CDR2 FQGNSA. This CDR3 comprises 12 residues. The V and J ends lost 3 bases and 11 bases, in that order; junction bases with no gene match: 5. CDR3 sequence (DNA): TGTGCCAGCAGCTTTAGGACAGGGTCGCAGTACTTC. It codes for CASSFRTGSQYF.

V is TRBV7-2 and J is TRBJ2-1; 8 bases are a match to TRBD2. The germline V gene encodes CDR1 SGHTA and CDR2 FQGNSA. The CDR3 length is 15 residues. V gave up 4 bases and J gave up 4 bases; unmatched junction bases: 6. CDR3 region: CASSSTGTSYNEQFF. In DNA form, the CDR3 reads TGTGCCAGCAGCTCGACCGGGACTAGTTACAATGAGCAGTTCTTC.

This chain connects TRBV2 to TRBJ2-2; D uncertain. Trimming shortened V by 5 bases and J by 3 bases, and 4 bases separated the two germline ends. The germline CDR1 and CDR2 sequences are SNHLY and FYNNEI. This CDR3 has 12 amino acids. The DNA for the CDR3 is TGTGCCAGCAGTCTTCACACCGGGGAGCTGTTTTTT. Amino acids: CASSLHTGELFF.

As DNA, the CDR3 is TGTGCCAGCAGTAAAACGGGACTAGCGGGGGCCGGGCAGTACTTC. Its protein is CASSKTGLAGAGQYF. This rearrangement joins TRBV2 to TRBJ2-7; 14 bases line up with TRBD2. CDR1 and CDR2 from the germline V gene are SNHLY and FYNNEI. The CDR3 consists of 15 residues. J was trimmed by 9 bases and V by 5 bases; bases with no gene match: 9.

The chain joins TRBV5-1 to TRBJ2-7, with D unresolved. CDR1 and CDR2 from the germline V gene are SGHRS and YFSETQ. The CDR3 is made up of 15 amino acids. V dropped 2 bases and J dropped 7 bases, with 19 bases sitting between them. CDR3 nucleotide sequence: TGCGCCAGCAGCTTTGGCGATGCGACACCCCGGGAGCAGTACTTC. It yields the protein CASSFGDATPREQYF.

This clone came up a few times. CDR3 residues: CASSGTAGGTDTQYF. As DNA, the CDR3 is TGTGCCAGCAGTGGAACGGCGGGGGGCACAGATACGCAGTATTTT. The chain joins TRBV6-4 to TRBJ2-3, with TRBD2 matching over 7 bases. The J segment lost 1 base and the V segment lost 4 bases, leaving 5 bases of the junction unmatched. The CDR3 has 15 residues. The germline V gene has CDR1 MRHNA and CDR2 SNTAGT.

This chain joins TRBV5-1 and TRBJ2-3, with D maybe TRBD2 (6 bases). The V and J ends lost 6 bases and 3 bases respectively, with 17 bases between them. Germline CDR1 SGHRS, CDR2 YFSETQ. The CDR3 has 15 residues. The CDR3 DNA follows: TGCGCCAGCAACCTGCTCGGGACTGAGACAGATACGCAGTATTTT. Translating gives CASNLLGTETDTQYF.

CDR3 sequence: CAWSLSRGLLYEQYF. CDR3 in DNA: TGTGCCTGGAGTCTGTCTAGGGGTCTTTTATACGAGCAGTACTTC. The chain carries TRBV30 and TRBJ2-7; a possible D gene is TRBD1 (5 bases). CDR3 length equals 15 residues. The V gene's germline CDR1 is GTSNPN and CDR2 SVGIG (reference sequence). V was clipped by 2 bases and J by 4 bases, with 18 bases between them.

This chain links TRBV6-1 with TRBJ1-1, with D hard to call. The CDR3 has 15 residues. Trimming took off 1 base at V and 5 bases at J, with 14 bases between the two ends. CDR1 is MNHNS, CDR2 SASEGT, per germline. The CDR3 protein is CASSEGWRPGTEAFF. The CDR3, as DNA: TGTGCCAGCAGTGAAGGATGGCGGCCGGGGACTGAAGCTTTCTTT.

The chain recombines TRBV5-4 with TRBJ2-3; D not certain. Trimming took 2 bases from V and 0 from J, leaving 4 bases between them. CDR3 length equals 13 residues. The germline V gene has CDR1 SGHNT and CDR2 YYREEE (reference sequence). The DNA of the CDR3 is TGTGCCAGCAGCTTATTAAGCACAGATACGCAGTATTTT. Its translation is CASSLLSTDTQYF.

The CDR3 region has the DNA TGTGCCAGCAGTAGAGCGGGACAGGGCAACAATGAGCAGTTCTTC. This gives the protein CASSRAGQGNNEQFF. This chain joins TRBV28 and TRBJ2-1, with 9 bases matching TRBD1. The CDR3 is made up of 15 amino acids. Germline V gene lookup returns CDR1 MDHEN and CDR2 SYDVKM. V shed 5 bases and J 5 bases; nucleotides not matched to a gene: 7.

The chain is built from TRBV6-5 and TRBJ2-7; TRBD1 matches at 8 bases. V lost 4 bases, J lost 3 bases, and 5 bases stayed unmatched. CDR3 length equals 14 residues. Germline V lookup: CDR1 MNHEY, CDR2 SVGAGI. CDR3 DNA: TGTGCCAGCAGTTTACAGGGGGGAAACTACGAGCAGTACTTC. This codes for CASSLQGGNYEQYF.

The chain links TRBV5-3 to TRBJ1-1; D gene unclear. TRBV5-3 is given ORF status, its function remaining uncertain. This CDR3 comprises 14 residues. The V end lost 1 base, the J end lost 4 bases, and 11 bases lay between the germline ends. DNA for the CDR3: TGTGCCAGAAGCTTGAGGGAGTGGACCACTGAAGCTTTCTTT. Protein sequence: CARSLREWTTEAFF.

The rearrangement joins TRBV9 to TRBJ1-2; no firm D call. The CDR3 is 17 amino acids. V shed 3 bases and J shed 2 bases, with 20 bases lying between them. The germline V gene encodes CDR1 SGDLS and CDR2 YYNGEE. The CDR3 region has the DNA TGTGCCAGCAGCGCAGGCCCGAGGACGCGGGGAAACTATGGCTACACCTTC. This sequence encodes CASSAGPRTRGNYGYTF. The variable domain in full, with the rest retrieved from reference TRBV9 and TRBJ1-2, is DSGVTQTPKHLITATGQRVTLRCSPRSGDLSVYWYQQSLDQGLQFLIQYYNGEERAKGNILERFSAQQFPDLHSELNLSSLELGDSALYFCASSAGPRTRGNYGYTFGSGTRLTVV.

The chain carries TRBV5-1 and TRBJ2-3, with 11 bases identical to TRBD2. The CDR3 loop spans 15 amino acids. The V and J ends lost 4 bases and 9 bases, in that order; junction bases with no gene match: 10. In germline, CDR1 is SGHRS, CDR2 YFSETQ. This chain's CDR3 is CASSPGGLAAETQYF. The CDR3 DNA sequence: TGCGCCAGCAGCCCGGGGGGACTAGCGGCGGAAACGCAGTATTTT. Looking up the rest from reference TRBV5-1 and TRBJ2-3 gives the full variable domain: KAGVTQTPRYLIKTRGQQVTLSCSPISGHRSVSWYQQTPGQGLQFLFEYFSETQRNKGNFPGRFSGRQFSNSRSEMNVSTLELGDSALYLCASSPGGLAAETQYFGPGTRLTVL.

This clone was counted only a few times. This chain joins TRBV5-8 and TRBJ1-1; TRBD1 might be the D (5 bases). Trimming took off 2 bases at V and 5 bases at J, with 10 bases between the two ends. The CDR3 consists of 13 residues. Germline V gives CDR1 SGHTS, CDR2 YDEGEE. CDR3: CASSFLRGTEAFF. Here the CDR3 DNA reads TGTGCCAGCAGCTTCCTCCGGGGGACTGAAGCTTTCTTT.

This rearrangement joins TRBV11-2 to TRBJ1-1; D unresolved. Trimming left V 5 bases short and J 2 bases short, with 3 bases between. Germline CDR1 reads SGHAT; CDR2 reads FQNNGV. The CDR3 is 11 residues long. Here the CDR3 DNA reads TGTGCCAGCAGCCCAAACACTGAAGCTTTCTTT. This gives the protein CASSPNTEAFF.

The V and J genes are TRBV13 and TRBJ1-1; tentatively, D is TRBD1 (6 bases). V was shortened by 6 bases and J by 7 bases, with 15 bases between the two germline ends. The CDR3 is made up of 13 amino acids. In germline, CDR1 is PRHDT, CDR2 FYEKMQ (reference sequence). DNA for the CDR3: TGTGCCAGCAGTTACACAGGGACGGGTGAAGCTTTCTTT. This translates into CASSYTGTGEAFF.

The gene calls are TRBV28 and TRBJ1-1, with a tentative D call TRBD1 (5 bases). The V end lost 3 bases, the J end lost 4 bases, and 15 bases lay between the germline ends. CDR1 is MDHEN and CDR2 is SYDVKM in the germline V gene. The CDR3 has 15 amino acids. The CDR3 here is CASSFDSMRSTEAFF. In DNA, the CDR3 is TGTGCCAGCAGTTTTGACAGTATGAGAAGCACTGAAGCTTTCTTT.

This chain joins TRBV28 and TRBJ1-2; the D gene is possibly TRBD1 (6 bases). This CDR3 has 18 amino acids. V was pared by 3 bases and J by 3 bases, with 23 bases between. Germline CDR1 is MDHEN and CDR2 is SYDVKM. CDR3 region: CASSLGLPLGGEDYGYTF. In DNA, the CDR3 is TGTGCCAGCAGTTTGGGCCTGCCCCTAGGGGGGGAAGACTATGGCTACACCTTC.

Here the CDR3 reads CASSYSPERRETQYF. DNA for the CDR3: TGTGCCAGCAGTTACTCGCCAGAACGGAGAGAGACCCAGTACTTC. The V gene is TRBV6-5, the J gene TRBJ2-5; D is undetermined. Deletions cut 0 bases from V and 4 bases from J, with 12 bases between. Per germline, CDR1 MNHEY and CDR2 SVGAGI. The CDR3 extends over 15 amino acids.

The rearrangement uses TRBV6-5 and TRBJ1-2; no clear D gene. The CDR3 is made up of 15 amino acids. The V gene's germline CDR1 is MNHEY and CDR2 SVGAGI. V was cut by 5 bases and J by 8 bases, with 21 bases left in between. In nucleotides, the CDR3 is TGTGCCAGCAGTCCCTGGGAGGCCCGGGGTAGGGGCTACACCTTC. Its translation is CASSPWEARGRGYTF.

CDR3 sequence: CASSDYRELGQPQHF. The CDR3 bases are TGCGCCAGCAGTGACTACAGGGAACTAGGTCAGCCCCAGCATTTT. The V and J genes are TRBV10-2 and TRBJ1-5, with a weak D call TRBD1 (6 bases). V was clipped by 3 bases and J by 6 bases, with 15 bases between them. The V gene's germline CDR1 is WSHSY and CDR2 SAAADI. CDR3 length: 15 residues.